This T cell receptor beta chain was sequenced in a study of cytomegalovirus exposure and HLA in healthy donors. Study outcomes and limitations: In a later analysis, V- and J-gene trimming of beta chains associated with a DCLRE1C missense variant, replicated independently.

Germline V gene data show CDR1 as SNHLY and CDR2 as FYNNEI. Trimming took 6 bases from V and 4 from J, leaving 13 bases between them. This CDR3 has 14 residues. It was with 60 Vbeta and 13 Jbeta primers that the PCR ran. The assay was immunoSEQ multiplex PCR, and TCRdb's table has in-frame clones only and misses some. The table shows some 54,000 clones, with over 75% occurring only once. Note on this clone: Its specificity is not known.

Material for sequencing was PBMCs. The sequence came from a male donor in good health and CMV-seronegative. This chain connects TRBV2 to TRBJ2-1, with D possibly TRBD1 on 5 matching bases. As DNA, the CDR3 is TGTGCCAGCAGAACCCAAGGGGATTACAATGAGCAGTTCTTC. It encodes CASRTQGDYNEQFF.